These T cell receptor beta chains were read from a single sample in a study of spatial heterogeneity in lung cancer. One entry per CDR3 protein, called by TCRdb with MiXCR from the 5' RACE reads. The sample records some 25,000 distinct CDR3 sequences, about 13% being singletons. The specimen comprised PBMCs, sampled at surgery. These receptors were obtained from a female donor with early-stage non-small cell lung cancer. The CDR3 runs from the conserved cysteine through the conserved F or W. The D gene is left open where the match is weak. The size field is filled for only some rows; it gives once, few, many or a size class.

v_gene,d_gene,abundance,j_gene,CDR3nt,CDR3aa
TRBV4-2,TRBD2,many,TRBJ2-1,TGTGCCAGCAGCCAAGCAGGGCCTAGCGGGAGTGTTGAGCAGTTCTTC,CASSQAGPSGSVEQFF
TRBV6-2/TRBV6-3,.,many,TRBJ2-3,TGTGCCAGCAGTGGAGACAGGTTCTCGGGGGATACGCAGTATTTT,CASSGDRFSGDTQYF
TRBV7-2,.,many,TRBJ1-5,TGTGCCAGCAGCTTAGAGGTGACTGCACGGAATCAGCCCCAGCATTTT,CASSLEVTARNQPQHF
TRBV12-3/TRBV12-4,.,.,TRBJ2-3,TGTGCCAGCAGTTTGAGGGGTACGAGCACAGATACGCAGTATTTT,CASSLRGTSTDTQYF
TRBV5-4,.,few,TRBJ2-5,TGTGCCAGCAGCTTGGGGGACAACTCGGAAAGCACCCAGTACTTC,CASSLGDNSESTQYF
TRBV19,TRBD2,many,TRBJ2-7,TGTGCCAGTCGACTAGCGGGAGGTGGCGAGCAGTACTTC,CASRLAGGGEQYF
TRBV12-3/TRBV12-4,.,many,TRBJ1-5,TGTGCCAGCAGTGCCAAGGGAAGCAATCAGCCCCAGCATTTT,CASSAKGSNQPQHF
TRBV29-1,TRBD2,few,TRBJ2-7,TGCAGCGTCGCCCGGACTAGCGGGAGCTACGAGCAGTACTTC,CSVARTSGSYEQYF
TRBV4-2,.,many,TRBJ2-1,TGTGCCAGCAGCCAAGATGAGGGGAATGAGCAGTTCTTC,CASSQDEGNEQFF
TRBV7-2,.,many,TRBJ1-3,TGTGCCAGCAGCTTTAGAGCGGGAAACACCATATATTTT,CASSFRAGNTIYF
TRBV7-2,.,many,TRBJ2-4,TGTGCCAGCAGCTTAGCCGGGCGGGGGCTAGCCAAAAACATTCAGTACTTC,CASSLAGRGLAKNIQYF
TRBV27,.,many,TRBJ2-3,TGTGCCAGCAGTCCGTGGACGTCTGGGACAGATACGCAGTATTTT,CASSPWTSGTDTQYF
TRBV5-1,TRBD2,many,TRBJ2-3,TGCGCCAGCAGCCCGGGACTAGGGACAGATACGCAGTATTTT,CASSPGLGTDTQYF